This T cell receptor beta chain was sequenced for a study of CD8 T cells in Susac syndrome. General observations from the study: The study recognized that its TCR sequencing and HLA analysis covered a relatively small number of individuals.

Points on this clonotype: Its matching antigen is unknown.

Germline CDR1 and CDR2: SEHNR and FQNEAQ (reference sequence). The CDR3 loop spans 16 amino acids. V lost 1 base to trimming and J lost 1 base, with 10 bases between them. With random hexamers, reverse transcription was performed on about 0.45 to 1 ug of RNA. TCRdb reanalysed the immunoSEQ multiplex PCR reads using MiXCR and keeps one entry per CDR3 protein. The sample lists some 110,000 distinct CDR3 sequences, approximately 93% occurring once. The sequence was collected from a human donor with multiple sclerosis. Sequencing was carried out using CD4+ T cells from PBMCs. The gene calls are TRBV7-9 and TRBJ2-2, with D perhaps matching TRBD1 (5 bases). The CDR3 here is CASSLGSGKNTGELFF. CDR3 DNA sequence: TGTGCCAGCAGCTTAGGGTCAGGGAAGAACACCGGGGAGCTGTTTTTT.